The source of this T cell receptor (beta chain) is a study of Ad26.COV2.S vaccination and SARS-CoV-2 variants. Study-wide background: Ad26.COV2.S was injected intramuscularly once or twice, 56 days apart. Study-wide results and caveats: Total responses of T cells may have been underestimated by the analyses of TCR breadth and depth.

This CDR3 is 16 amino acids long. The junction had 15 bases not matched to a gene; V was cut back by 3 bases and J by 8 bases. Germline values: CDR1 SGHNT, CDR2 YYREEE (reference sequence). As concerns this clone: Its matching antigen is unknown.

The protocol was immunoSEQ multiplex PCR, while the TCRdb copy is restricted to in-frame clones and leaves out a portion. The sample has about 680,000 clones, roughly 90% seen once. The treatment denotes: roughly 20 received Ad26.COV2.S at low or high dose, single or two shots; roughly 5 received placebo; per-sample allocation not given. Specimen acquisition occurred on day 63 following the initial vaccine or placebo injection. Donation came from an adult in Boston who was aged 18-55 years. V gene TRBV5-4 combines with J gene TRBJ1-2; 8 nucleotides line up with TRBD1. Material: peripheral blood, obtained in a trial of Ad26.COV2.S vaccine versus placebo. The receptor's source is a person between 18 and 59 years old who received the Ad26.COV2.S COVID-19 vaccine or a placebo. DNA of the CDR3: TGTGCCAGCAGCTCGATTTACAGGGGGGACACCGGAGGCTACACCTTC. Translation: CASSSIYRGDTGGYTF.